This TCR beta chain was identified in a study of blood T cell repertoires in COVID-19 (dated by TCRdb to the early 2020s). As for the study more broadly: Collaborator samples came from the United States, Italy and Spain and covered acute and convalescent phases of COVID-19. The material from the prospective study consisted of cDNA or gDNA derived from T cells, B-cell-depleted T cells, or PBMCs. Deeply sampled blood TCRbeta repertoires from subjects exposed to, actively infected with, or recovered from COVID-19 were included in the dataset. The repertoires were released in a freely available public database meant as a resource for research on the immune response to SARS-CoV-2. Samples were obtained from the ongoing ImmuneRACE study (first 160 participants) and from about 1,300 subjects provided by 6 global collaborators. Sample metadata almost always included a de-identified subject ID, COVID-19 status, age in years and sex. Where available, HLA class I and class II types were taken from metadata supplied by the sample provider and were not determined by assay-based typing.

Inclusive of the bounding cysteine and phenylalanine, the CDR3 is 15 residues long. The retained sequence is limited to the CDR3, 45 bases, with the frame set at the first base. V is reduced by 3 bases and J by 7 bases, leaving a spacing of 15 bases between them. The CDR1 and CDR2 encoded by the germline V gene (reference sequence) are LNHDA and SQIVND. Note on this clone: The target of this receptor is not known. No base qualities exist here, and no much larger clone lies one base off it.

Findings and caveats that apply to the study as a whole: The quantity of clinical and demographic metadata differed by source and by participant and was supplied without curation.

In the prospective study, participants were 18 to 89 years old, resided in approximately 22 geographic areas of the United States, and were enrolled through a virtual design. Cohort assignment in the prospective study relied on participant-reported clinical history from a screening survey and a study questionnaire. A participant counted as exposed if, within 2 weeks of entering the study, that participant had been in contact with someone who had a PCR-confirmed or clinician-diagnosed COVID-19 case. In the prospective study, whole blood, serum and a nasopharyngeal or oropharyngeal swab were collected from each participant by mobile phlebotomists. Participants in the prospective study had the option to provide additional blood draws and questionnaires over a 2-month period. Prospective study blood samples were shipped either frozen or at room temperature before DNA extraction. TCRbeta CDR3 regions were amplified from genomic DNA using the immunoSEQ Assay, a bias-controlled multiplex PCR. In the authors' own workflow: Nucleated cell counts per sample were estimated from amplification of reference gene primers within the assay. To quantify the absolute abundance of each unique TCRbeta CDR3 rearrangement, sequence reads were collapsed and filtered. For each sample, productive Simpson clonality was calculated as the square root of Simpson's diversity index over productive rearrangements. TCRdb carries this immuneACCESS record with in-frame sequences only. Its versions omit some clonotypes, under half of them owing to an unresolved V gene in the studies checked, with the rest unexplained. V and J calls and clone size come straight from that table; D and trimming were deduced from the DNA. Counted in this sample were some 300,000 clones; around nine tenths of them appeared once. Around 3.9% of the sample lies in the top ten.

The V gene is TRBV19 and the J gene is TRBJ1-4, with a tentative D gene TRBD1 over 5 matching bases. The receptor comes from a woman between 25 and 40 years old who had been exposed to COVID-19. Sequencing was done on a sample of PBMCs or T cells enriched from blood (not recorded which). The sequenced DNA is TGTGCCAGTAGTATCCCCGGGGGAAGGGGTGAAAAACTGTTTTTT. The translation is CASSIPGGRGEKLFF.